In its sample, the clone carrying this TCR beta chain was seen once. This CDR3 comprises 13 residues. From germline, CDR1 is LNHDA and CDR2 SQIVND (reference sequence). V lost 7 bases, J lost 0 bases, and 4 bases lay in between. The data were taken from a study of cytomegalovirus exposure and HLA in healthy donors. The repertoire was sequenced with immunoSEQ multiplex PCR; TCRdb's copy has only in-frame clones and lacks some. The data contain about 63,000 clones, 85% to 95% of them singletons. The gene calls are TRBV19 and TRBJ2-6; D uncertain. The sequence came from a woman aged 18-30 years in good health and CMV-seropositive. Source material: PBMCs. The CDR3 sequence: CASTLSGANVLTF. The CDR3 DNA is TGTGCCAGTACCCTCTCTGGGGCCAACGTCCTGACTTTC.